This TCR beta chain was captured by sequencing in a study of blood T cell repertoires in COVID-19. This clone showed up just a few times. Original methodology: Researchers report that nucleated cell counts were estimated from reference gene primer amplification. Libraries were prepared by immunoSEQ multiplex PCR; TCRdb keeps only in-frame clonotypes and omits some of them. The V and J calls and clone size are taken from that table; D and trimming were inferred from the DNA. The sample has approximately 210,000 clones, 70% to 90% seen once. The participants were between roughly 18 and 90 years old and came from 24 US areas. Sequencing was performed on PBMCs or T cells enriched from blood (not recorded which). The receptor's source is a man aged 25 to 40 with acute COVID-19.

In DNA, the CDR3 is TGCAGTGCCACGGGGGTTGGCGAGCAGTACTTC. It codes for CSATGVGEQYF. The chain links TRBV20-1 to TRBJ2-7; a weak D match, TRBD2 (6 bases). The CDR3 extends over 11 amino acids. Germline V gives CDR1 DFQATT, CDR2 SNEGSKA (reference sequence). Trimming left V 6 bases short and J 6 bases short, with 12 bases between.